Below are 10 T cell receptor beta chains sequenced from a single sample in a study of identical twins. TCRdb analysed the 5' RACE reads with MiXCR anew, one entry per CDR3 protein. Among 1.5 million to 2 million distinct CDR3 sequences listed, around 33% were seen once. Material for sequencing was cord blood. These receptors originate from a newborn girl in good health.

This clonotype was detected only once. This rearrangement joins TRBV5-1 to TRBJ2-7; 8 nucleotides match TRBD1. TRBJ2-5 explains the end of the DNA better; the J call may be wrong. The CDR3 has 15 amino acids. The germline V gene has CDR1 SGHRS and CDR2 YFSETQ. The CDR3 sequence: CASSLERGQEGTQYF. The DNA for the CDR3 is TGCGCCAGCAGCTTGGAAAGGGGACAGGAGGGGACCCAGTACTTC.

This chain links TRBV20-1 with TRBJ2-3, with 8 bases aligning to TRBD1. Germline values: CDR1 DFQATT, CDR2 SNEGSKA (reference sequence). After removal of 7 bases from V and 6 bases from J, the junction contained 12 bases not matched to a gene. The CDR3 extends over 14 amino acids. CDR3 DNA: TGCAGTGGTAAACGGGACAGGAGCGGGGATACGCAGTATTTT. This sequence encodes CSGKRDRSGDTQYF.

The V and J genes are TRBV5-1 and TRBJ2-1, with 9 bases identical to TRBD2. Germline V gene data show CDR1 as SGHRS and CDR2 as YFSETQ. CDR3 length: 17 amino acids. The J segment lost 8 bases and the V segment lost 3 bases, leaving 15 bases of the junction unmatched. CDR3 nucleotide sequence: TGCGCCAGCAGCTACTTGCCCCCTGCGCTAGCGGGATATGAGCAGTTCTTC. It is translated as CASSYLPPALAGYEQFF.

The V and J genes are TRBV19 and TRBJ2-7, with 8 bases identical to TRBD2. CDR1 is LNHDA, CDR2 SQIVND, per germline (reference sequence). V shed 5 bases, J shed 0 bases, and the junction held 6 bases outside the gene matches. The CDR3 runs to 15 residues. CDR3 DNA sequence: TGTGCCAGTAGTCACAGCGGGGGTGGCTCCTACGAGCAGTACTTC. Protein: CASSHSGGGSYEQYF.

V is TRBV10-1 and J is TRBJ1-1, with D possibly being TRBD1 (6 bases). Germline V lookup: CDR1 WNHNN, CDR2 SYGVQD (reference sequence). V lost 3 bases and J lost 4, with 15 bases in between. This CDR3 region has 15 residues. The CDR3 loop reads CASSDRGRGVTEAFF. The DNA of the CDR3 is TGCGCCAGCAGTGACCGGGGGCGTGGGGTCACTGAAGCTTTCTTT.

The chain combines TRBV10-3 with TRBJ2-7, with D possibly being TRBD1 (5 bases). Trimming left V 3 bases short and J 2 bases short, with 11 bases between. This CDR3 has 14 residues. From germline, CDR1 is ENHRY and CDR2 SYGVKD. CDR3: CAISDRTQAYEQYF. The CDR3 DNA is TGTGCCATCAGTGACCGGACACAAGCCTACGAGCAGTACTTC.

The chain employs TRBV28 and TRBJ1-5; 7 bases fit TRBD1. V lost 4 bases, J lost 3 bases, and 3 bases stayed unmatched. Germline loops: CDR1 MDHEN, CDR2 SYDVKM. The CDR3 runs to 14 residues. CDR3 sequence reads: CASSWTGINQPQHF. CDR3 DNA: TGTGCCAGCAGTTGGACAGGTATCAATCAGCCCCAGCATTTT.

This clonotype showed up just a few times. The rearrangement joins TRBV29-1 to TRBJ1-1; tentatively, D is TRBD1 (6 bases). Germline V gene data show CDR1 as SQVTM and CDR2 as ANQGSEA. CDR3 length equals 14 residues. The DNA of the CDR3 is TGCAGTGGGGGCAGGGGCGGGGTGAACACTGAAGCTTTCTTT. Translating it yields CSGGRGGVNTEAFF. Full variable domain (rest looked up from reference TRBV29-1 and TRBJ1-1): SAVISQKPSRDICQRGTSLTIQCQVDSQVTMMFWYRQQPGQSLTLIATANQGSEATYESGFVIDKFPISRPNLTFSTLTVSNMSPEDSSIYLCSGGRGGVNTEAFFGQGTRLTVV.

This clonotype was counted between two and nine times. The V gene is TRBV28, the J gene TRBJ1-5; D is perhaps TRBD1 (5 bases). The CDR3 has 16 residues. The ends were cut back, 1 base at V and 4 bases at J, with 14 bases in the middle. Germline V lookup: CDR1 MDHEN, CDR2 SYDVKM. The CDR3 DNA sequence: TGTGCCAGCAGTTTATTACAGGTAGGAAGAAATCAGCCCCAGCATTTT. It is translated as CASSLLQVGRNQPQHF.

About this clonotype: A much larger clone lies one base from this, so it may be a read error. V is TRBV10-3 and J is TRBJ2-7; TRBD2 matches 9 bases. This CDR3 comprises 16 residues. Germline V gene sequence: CDR1 ENHRY, CDR2 SYGVKD. With V trimmed by 0 bases and J by 5 bases, 8 bases remained unmatched. The CDR3 sequence is CAISESTPGTSNEQYF. CDR3 bases: TGTGCCATCAGTGAGTCGACACCAGGGACTAGCAACGAGCAGTACTTC.